This TCR beta chain comes out of a study of shared clonotypes between healthy human individuals. About the study: Each donor's CD8 memory used one plate, CD8 naive two, each CD4 subset three. General study findings and limits: Sorted-subset sequencing, rarefaction showed, was incomplete despite large depth. In contrast to clonotypes shared by all four donors, non-shared clonotypes had lower generation probabilities.

The junction had 7 bases not matched to a gene; V was cut back by 4 bases and J by 3 bases. This CDR3 has 16 residues. The germline CDR1 and CDR2 sequences are ENHRY and SYGVKD. The authors' processing: ImmunoSEQ sequences covered only the junction and lacked quality scores; filtering therefore differed. Sequencing used immunoSEQ multiplex PCR; TCRdb keeps in-frame clones, though not all of them. That table furnishes V, J and clone size, whereas the DNA furnished D and trimming. There are some 2,100,000 clones in the sample; 85% to 95% occur only once, and roughly 1.7% lies in the top ten. As to this clone: Its antigen is as yet unknown.

Terminally differentiated effector memory CD45RA+ cells were excluded by CCR7 positive selection of CD45RO-negative cells. This chain joins TRBV10-3 and TRBJ2-7, with 12 bases matching TRBD2. The source of this sequence is a man aged 18 to 30 in good health. Some clones in this sample may be carry-over from other donors' samples. Sequencing was performed on naive CD8+ T cells from PBMCs. In nucleotides, the CDR3 is TGTGCCATCAGTGTAACCCTAGCGGGAGGGGACTACGAGCAGTACTTC. Translated: CAISVTLAGGDYEQYF.